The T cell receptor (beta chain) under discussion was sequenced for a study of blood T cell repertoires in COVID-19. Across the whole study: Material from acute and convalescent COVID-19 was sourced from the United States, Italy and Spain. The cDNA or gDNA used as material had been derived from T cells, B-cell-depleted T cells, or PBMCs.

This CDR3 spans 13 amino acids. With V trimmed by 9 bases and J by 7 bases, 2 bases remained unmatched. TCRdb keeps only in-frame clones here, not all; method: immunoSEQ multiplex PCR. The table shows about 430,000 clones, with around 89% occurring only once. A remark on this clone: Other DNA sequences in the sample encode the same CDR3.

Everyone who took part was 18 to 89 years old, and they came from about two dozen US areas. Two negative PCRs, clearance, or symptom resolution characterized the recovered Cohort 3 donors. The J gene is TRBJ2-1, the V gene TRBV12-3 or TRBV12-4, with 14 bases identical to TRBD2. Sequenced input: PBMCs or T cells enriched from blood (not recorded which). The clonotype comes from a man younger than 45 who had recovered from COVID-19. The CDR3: CASRLAGGNEQFF. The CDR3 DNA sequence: TGTGCCAGTCGACTAGCGGGAGGGAATGAGCAGTTCTTC.